Listed here are 30 T cell receptor beta chains from one sample, sequenced in a study of neoadjuvant anti-PD-1 for oral cavity cancer. Time point meaning: after neoadjuvant nivolumab, at surgical resection. Here immunoSEQ multiplex PCR was the method, and the copy in TCRdb shows in-frame clones only, minus some. The sample lists approximately 68,000 clones, 80% to 90% seen once, with roughly 3% in the top ten. The starting material was PBMCs, obtained after nivolumab (anti-PD-1) treatment. The receptor set was obtained from a person aged 35 to 85 with oral cavity squamous cell carcinoma.

The rearrangement uses TRBV7-9 and TRBJ2-7; D perhaps matches TRBD1 (7 bases). The CDR3 is 17 amino acids. Trimming took off 2 bases at V and 3 bases at J, with 20 bases between the two ends. Germline V lookup: CDR1 SEHNR, CDR2 FQNEAQ (reference sequence). In DNA, the CDR3 is TGTGCCAGCAGCTTAAGAATGCGGGACAGCGATGACTACGAGCAGTACTTC. It specifies CASSLRMRDSDDYEQYF.

This rearrangement joins TRBV5-1 to TRBJ1-1; 9 bases map to TRBD1. The germline V gene encodes CDR1 SGHRS and CDR2 YFSETQ. V was pared by 6 bases and J by 2 bases, with 2 bases of the junction left unmatched. The CDR3 length is 13 residues. CDR3 loop: CASKDRGNTEAFF. The DNA for the CDR3 is TGCGCCAGCAAGGACAGGGGAAACACTGAAGCTTTCTTT.

V gene TRBV7-8 combines with J gene TRBJ2-7, with D tentatively TRBD2 (5 bases). CDR1 is SGHVS and CDR2 is FQNEAQ in the germline V gene. V was shortened by 2 bases and J by 2 bases, with 13 bases between the two germline ends. The CDR3 has 15 residues. CDR3: CASSLLERTPYEQYF. CDR3 nucleotides: TGTGCCAGCAGCTTACTGGAGCGGACCCCCTACGAGCAGTACTTC.

Here the CDR3 reads CASREPGILNSPLHF. For the CDR3, the DNA is TGTGCCAGCAGAGAGCCCGGTATTCTCAATTCACCCCTCCACTTT. This sequence joins TRBV11-2 and TRBJ1-6; D is ambiguous. The CDR3 extends over 15 amino acids. The V and J ends lost 6 bases and 7 bases respectively, with 16 bases between them. Germline CDR1 and CDR2: SGHAT and FQNNGV.

This clone turned up a few times. The chain uses TRBV9 and TRBJ2-2, with 8 bases matching TRBD1. There are 16 residues in the CDR3. Germline CDR1 reads SGDLS; CDR2 reads YYNGEE. With 2 bases clipped from V and 3 bases from J, the junction kept 6 bases outside the gene matches. CDR3 sequence: CASSVVRGLDTGELFF. As DNA, the CDR3 is TGTGCCAGCAGCGTTGTCAGGGGGCTAGACACCGGGGAGCTGTTTTTT.

The rearrangement uses TRBV29-1 and TRBJ2-1; TRBD2 matches at 12 bases. There are 19 residues in the CDR3. V gave up 0 bases and J gave up 0 bases; unmatched junction bases: 9. Germline values: CDR1 SQVTM, CDR2 ANQGSEA. The CDR3 reads CSVEDIRTSGTSSYNEQFF. DNA of the CDR3: TGCAGCGTTGAAGATATACGGACTAGCGGGACGAGCTCCTACAATGAGCAGTTCTTC.

This sequence joins TRBV11-3 and TRBJ2-2, with D possibly being TRBD2 (6 bases). With 5 bases removed from V and 6 bases from J, the gap between germline ends came to 13 bases. Germline V gives CDR1 SGHNT, CDR2 YENEEA. The CDR3 loop spans 14 amino acids. CDR3 protein: CASSKTSSSGELFF. In DNA form, the CDR3 reads TGTGCCAGCAGCAAGACTAGTTCTTCCGGGGAGCTGTTTTTT.

The chain joins TRBV5-6 to TRBJ1-2; weak D call: TRBD1 (5 bases). V shed 2 bases and J shed 7 bases, with 12 bases lying between them. CDR3 length equals 13 residues. In germline, CDR1 is SGHDT, CDR2 YYEEEE. The CDR3, as DNA: TGTGCCAGCAGCTTCCCAGGGATGGCTGGCTACACCTTC. Translated: CASSFPGMAGYTF.

The rearrangement uses TRBV19 and TRBJ2-6; D not resolved. Germline V CDR1 and CDR2: LNHDA, SQIVND (reference sequence). This CDR3 is 14 amino acids long. Trimming stripped 1 base from V and 0 bases from J, with 1 base between. Here the CDR3 reads CASSIASGANVLTF. The DNA of the CDR3 is TGTGCCAGTAGTATAGCCTCTGGGGCCAACGTCCTGACTTTC. Full variable domain (missing parts from reference TRBV19 and TRBJ2-6): DGGITQSPKYLFRKEGQNVTLSCEQNLNHDAMYWYRQDPGQGLRLIYYSQIVNDFQKGDIAEGYSVSREKKESFPLTVTSAQKNPTAFYLCASSIASGANVLTFGAGSRLTVL.

This chain uses TRBV5-1 with TRBJ2-3, with D tentatively TRBD1 (6 bases). Germline V gene lookup returns CDR1 SGHRS and CDR2 YFSETQ. This CDR3 region has 12 residues. The V and J ends lost 3 bases and 7 bases respectively, with 9 bases between them. CDR3 loop: CASSSDRNTQYF. In nucleotides, the CDR3 is TGCGCCAGCAGCTCGGACAGAAATACGCAGTATTTT.

The chain has TRBV7-8 and TRBJ2-1; TRBD2 matches at 15 bases. The J segment lost 9 bases and the V segment lost 4 bases, leaving 10 bases of the junction unmatched. The CDR3 spans 17 residues. Germline-derived CDR1 and CDR2 are SGHVS and FQNEAQ. CDR3 amino acids: CASSYRGLAGGGGEQFF. The CDR3 DNA reads as TGTGCCAGCAGCTACAGGGGACTAGCGGGAGGCGGCGGTGAGCAGTTCTTC.

This chain joins TRBV30 and TRBJ1-2; 7 positions match TRBD1. The CDR3 consists of 15 residues. The V segment lost 1 base and the J segment 2 bases; nucleotides outside the gene matches: 7. Germline V gives CDR1 GTSNPN, CDR2 SVGIG (reference sequence). CDR3 region: CAWSDPPGQNYGYTF. DNA for the CDR3: TGTGCCTGGAGTGACCCGCCGGGACAGAACTATGGCTACACCTTC.

V usage is TRBV4-2 and J usage is TRBJ1-5, with a weak D call TRBD1 (6 bases). The CDR3 has 15 amino acids. Trimming took off 0 bases at V and 7 bases at J, with 13 bases between the two ends. CDR1 is LGHNA, CDR2 YNFKEQ, per germline. CDR3 sequence (DNA): TGTGCCAGCAGCCAAGAGCAGGGGAACAAGCAGCCCCAGCATTTT. As protein: CASSQEQGNKQPQHF.

This chain joins TRBV30 and TRBJ1-2; a weak D match, TRBD1 (6 bases). The CDR3 length is 12 residues. Germline CDR1 reads GTSNPN; CDR2 reads SVGIG (reference sequence). Trimming took 0 bases from V and 7 from J, leaving 9 bases between them. CDR3 coding DNA: TGTGCCTGGAGTGTGGGGGGGCCTGGCTACACCTTC. Amino acid sequence: CAWSVGGPGYTF.

The chain combines TRBV10-1 with TRBJ1-5; D not resolved. Trimming cost V 7 bases and J 7 bases, with 17 bases left between them. Germline V gene sequence: CDR1 WNHNN, CDR2 SYGVQD (reference sequence). The CDR3 has 14 amino acids. In DNA, the CDR3 is TGCGCCAGCATCAAGGCCAAGAGCTCCCAGCCCCAGCATTTT. It is translated as CASIKAKSSQPQHF.

This clone was seen a handful of times. The V call is TRBV19, the J call TRBJ1-2; tentatively, D is TRBD1 (5 bases). The CDR3 covers 15 residues. V was pared by 6 bases and J by 7 bases, with 21 bases between. The germline V gene encodes CDR1 LNHDA and CDR2 SQIVND (reference sequence). This CDR3 reads CASSSAQGFFAGYTF. CDR3 nucleotides: TGTGCCAGTAGCAGCGCGCAGGGATTCTTCGCTGGCTACACCTTC.

The rearrangement joins TRBV11-3 to TRBJ2-2, with D perhaps TRBD2 (6 bases). This CDR3 comprises 14 residues. The V end lost 5 bases, the J end lost 8 bases, and 15 bases lay between the germline ends. Germline assignment: CDR1 SGHNT and CDR2 YENEEA. CDR3 sequence (DNA): TGTGCCAGCAGCACAACTAGCTTGGCTGGGGAGCTGTTTTTT. This sequence encodes CASSTTSLAGELFF. The whole variable domain, filled in from reference TRBV11-3 and TRBJ2-2, reads EAGVVQSPRYKIIEKKQPVAFWCNPISGHNTLYWYLQNLGQGPELLIRYENEEAVDDSQLPKDRFSAERLKGVDSTLKIQPAELGDSAVYLCASSTTSLAGELFFGEGSRLTVL.

The rearrangement joins TRBV11-2 to TRBJ2-1; 10 nucleotides match TRBD2. This CDR3 has 16 amino acids. CDR1 and CDR2 from the germline V gene are SGHAT and FQNNGV. The junction had 12 bases not matched to a gene; V was cut back by 5 bases and J by 8 bases. The CDR3 DNA reads TGTGCCAGCAGCAACTCACTAGCGGGGCCCTGGGATGAGCAGTTCTTC. Its translation: CASSNSLAGPWDEQFF. Variable domain in full (rest from reference TRBV11-2 and TRBJ2-1): EAGVAQSPRYKIIEKRQSVAFWCNPISGHATLYWYQQILGQGPKLLIQFQNNGVVDDSQLPKDRFSAERLKGVDSTLKIQPAKLEDSAVYLCASSNSLAGPWDEQFFGPGTRLTVL.

This clone has a handful of counts. The J gene is TRBJ1-1, the V gene TRBV5-6; the D is unclear. This CDR3 has 14 residues. The germline CDR1 and CDR2 sequences are SGHDT and YYEEEE. Trimming took 0 bases from V and 0 from J, leaving 6 bases between them. Written as DNA, the CDR3 is TGTGCCAGCAGCTTGGAACGAATGAACACTGAAGCTTTCTTT. This gives the protein CASSLERMNTEAFF.

This chain joins TRBV15 and TRBJ1-2; tentatively, D is TRBD1 (5 bases). Germline V gives CDR1 LNHNV, CDR2 YYDKDF (reference sequence). The CDR3 is 15 amino acids. V was trimmed by 5 bases and J by 6 bases, leaving 19 bases between them. The CDR3 bases are TGTGCCACCAGCGAGGGGCCGGGGGGTCCACATGGCTACACCTTC. It encodes CATSEGPGGPHGYTF.

CDR3 DNA sequence: TGTGCCTGGAGTGCTGGAATAGCGGGAGGGGGTGAGAATGAGCAGTTCTTC. It is translated as CAWSAGIAGGGENEQFF. This chain joins TRBV30 and TRBJ2-1; TRBD2 aligns across 11 bases. The CDR3 sequence is 17 residues long. The germline V gene has CDR1 GTSNPN and CDR2 SVGIG (reference sequence). Trimming at V came to 1 base and at J to 7 bases, leaving 12 bases not matched to a gene. Complete variable domain (other parts from reference TRBV30 and TRBJ2-1): SQTIHQWPATLVQPVGSPLSLECTVEGTSNPNLYWYRQAAGRGLQLLFYSVGIGQISSEVPQNLSASRPQDRQFILSSKKLLLSDSGFYLCAWSAGIAGGGENEQFFGPGTRLTVL.

V gene TRBV5-1 combines with J gene TRBJ2-7, with 10 bases fitting TRBD2. The CDR3 sequence is 15 residues long. The germline CDR1 and CDR2 sequences are SGHRS and YFSETQ. V shed 7 bases, J shed 0 bases, and the junction held 7 bases outside the gene matches. The CDR3 DNA follows: TGCGCCAGCCGTGGACTAGCGGTTAGCTCCTACGAGCAGTACTTC. Its protein product is CASRGLAVSSYEQYF.

The chain links TRBV9 to TRBJ1-2; D is unresolved. The CDR3 runs 15 residues. V was shortened by 6 bases and J by 7 bases, with 22 bases between the two germline ends. Germline V gives CDR1 SGDLS, CDR2 YYNGEE. In DNA form, the CDR3 reads TGTGCCAGCACCCGAGAGGCATCTGGCCCACTTGGCTACACCTTC. Amino acids: CASTREASGPLGYTF.

This chain joins TRBV19 and TRBJ1-1; D not certain. Trimming left V 3 bases short and J 0 bases short, with 11 bases between. Germline V gene sequence: CDR1 LNHDA, CDR2 SQIVND (reference sequence). The CDR3 spans 15 residues. CDR3 residues: CASSMTQALNTEAFF. CDR3 in DNA: TGTGCCAGTAGTATGACTCAGGCCCTGAACACTGAAGCTTTCTTT. The full variable domain, with the rest looked up from reference TRBV19 and TRBJ1-1, is DGGITQSPKYLFRKEGQNVTLSCEQNLNHDAMYWYRQDPGQGLRLIYYSQIVNDFQKGDIAEGYSVSREKKESFPLTVTSAQKNPTAFYLCASSMTQALNTEAFFGQGTRLTVV.

The chain links TRBV11-2 to TRBJ2-3; D is ambiguous. The germline V gene has CDR1 SGHAT and CDR2 FQNNGV. This CDR3 is built from 14 residues. Trimming removed 7 bases at V and 3 bases at J, with 14 bases between. The CDR3 bases are TGTGCCAGCACTTGGGGAACAGTTACAGATACGCAGTATTTT. Its protein is CASTWGTVTDTQYF.

The V gene is TRBV27, the J gene TRBJ2-7; D possibly corresponds to TRBD1 (5 bases). CDR3 length: 13 residues. V was clipped by 3 bases and J by 1 base, with 7 bases between them. Germline V gene data show CDR1 as MNHEY and CDR2 as SMNVEV (reference sequence). CDR3 nucleotides: TGTGCCAGCAGTTTGACAGATTCCTACGAGCAGTACTTC. It codes for CASSLTDSYEQYF.

The rearrangement joins TRBV7-6 to TRBJ2-5, with D tentatively TRBD1 or TRBD2 (5 bases each). Germline assignment: CDR1 SGHVS and CDR2 FNYEAQ. Between the trimmed V and J ends, which lost 5 bases and 5 bases, there was a span of 30 bases. The CDR3 covers 19 residues. CDR3 loop: CASSLRSRGPGSMRETQYF. For the CDR3, the DNA is TGTGCCAGCAGCCTAAGGTCGAGGGGCCCCGGGTCCATGAGGGAGACCCAGTACTTC.

The chain is built from TRBV10-2 and TRBJ2-3, with TRBD1 matching over 9 bases. The CDR3 has 16 amino acids. Germline V CDR1 and CDR2: WSHSY, SAAADI. The trim removed 10 bases at V and 2 bases at J, leaving 13 bases unmatched. For the CDR3, the DNA is TGCGCCACCCAGGGAGTGGACAGGGGATTCACAGATACGCAGTATTTT. This encodes CATQGVDRGFTDTQYF.

The chain couples TRBV7-3 to TRBJ1-1, with no clear D. The CDR3 spans 13 residues. Trimming shortened V by 2 bases and J by 1 base, and 5 bases separated the two germline ends. Germline V lookup: CDR1 SGHTA, CDR2 FQGTGA. CDR3 amino acids: CASSLESNTEAFF. In DNA form, the CDR3 reads TGTGCCAGCAGCTTAGAATCGAACACTGAAGCTTTCTTT.

The rearrangement links TRBV11-1 to TRBJ1-1; D uncertain. The CDR3 spans 14 residues. The V gene's germline CDR1 is SGHAT and CDR2 FQDESV (reference sequence). Trimming removed 2 bases at V and 1 base at J, with 8 bases between. The CDR3 DNA is TGTGCCAGCAGCTTACAGATCTCGAACACTGAAGCTTTCTTT. Amino acids: CASSLQISNTEAFF.